This TCR beta chain was identified in a study of cytomegalovirus exposure and HLA in healthy donors. Notes on the study in general: Cytomegalovirus status, reportedly, was diagnosed with high specificity and sensitivity by the classifier. Likely technical artifact: a cluster of highly shared sequence variants. Earlier analysis yielded a pattern in which most TCR beta V segments were productive about 90% or about 30% of the time.

To note about this clone: The antigen is not known.

PCR used 60 Vbeta primers and 13 Jbeta primers. Repertoires were generated with immunoSEQ multiplex PCR, while TCRdb's copy carries only in-frame clones and drops some. The sample comprises 13,000 to 15,000 clones, around 60% of which are singletons, and roughly 18% rests with the top ten. CDR3 length: 14 residues. CDR1 and CDR2 from the germline V gene are SGHDN and FVKESK. The V and J ends lost 1 base and 9 bases respectively, with 15 bases between them. The sequence derives from a woman aged 50 to 60 in good health and CMV-seropositive. The source material was PBMCs. The chain carries TRBV14 and TRBJ2-5; maybe TRBD2 (5 bases). CDR3 loop: CASSQVSGLGSQYF. The CDR3, as DNA: TGTGCCAGCAGCCAAGTGTCGGGGTTGGGGTCCCAGTACTTC. The full variable domain, completed using reference TRBV14 and TRBJ2-5, is EAGVTQFPSHSVIEKGQTVTLRCDPISGHDNLYWYRRVMGKEIKFLLHFVKESKQDESGMPNNRFLAERTGGTYSTLKVQPAELEDSGVYFCASSQVSGLGSQYFGPGTRLLVL.